This TCR beta chain comes out of a study of monozygotic twins with inflammatory bowel disease. The CDR3 covers 14 residues. Germline CDR1 and CDR2: SGHRS and YFSETQ. TCRdb reworked the 5' RACE reads into one entry per CDR3 protein, no DNA. Its table lists more than 300,000 distinct CDR3 sequences. Whole-study results and caveats: No distinction between different T cell subtypes was possible. Diversity of TCRbeta measured by inverse Simpson was lower in IBD patients than in healthy co-twins.

For this clonotype: Its antigen is still unknown.

This TCR came from a human donor with ulcerative colitis or Crohn's disease, or a healthy co-twin of an affected twin (not recorded which). This rearrangement joins TRBV5-1 to TRBJ1-1. Input material: blood. The CDR3: CASSLGTGNTEAFF.